This record looks at one T cell receptor beta chain sequence and its context. This CDR3 has 15 amino acids. Trimming took 4 bases from V and 5 from J, leaving 18 bases between them. Germline V lookup: CDR1 SGDLS, CDR2 YYNGEE. The sample comes from a study of blood T cell repertoires in COVID-19. The overall study: Acute and convalescent COVID-19 samples came from the United States, Italy and Spain. Sources were T cells, B-cell-depleted T cells, or PBMCs; the material itself was cDNA or gDNA.

Under the authors' procedure: Reference gene primer amplification gave estimated nucleated cell counts. Generated by immunoSEQ multiplex PCR, the TCRdb table keeps only in-frame clones and is missing some. The DNA gave D and trimming, while V, J and clone size come from that table. The data show about 440,000 clones, about 89% seen once. The chain combines TRBV9 with TRBJ2-5, with a tentative D call TRBD2 (5 bases). The sequence came from a woman in her thirties with acute or convalescent COVID-19. The sequenced sample was peripheral blood. This CDR3 is CASSPGGQDLETQYF. In DNA form, the CDR3 reads TGTGCCAGCAGCCCAGGAGGCCAGGACCTGGAGACCCAGTACTTC.